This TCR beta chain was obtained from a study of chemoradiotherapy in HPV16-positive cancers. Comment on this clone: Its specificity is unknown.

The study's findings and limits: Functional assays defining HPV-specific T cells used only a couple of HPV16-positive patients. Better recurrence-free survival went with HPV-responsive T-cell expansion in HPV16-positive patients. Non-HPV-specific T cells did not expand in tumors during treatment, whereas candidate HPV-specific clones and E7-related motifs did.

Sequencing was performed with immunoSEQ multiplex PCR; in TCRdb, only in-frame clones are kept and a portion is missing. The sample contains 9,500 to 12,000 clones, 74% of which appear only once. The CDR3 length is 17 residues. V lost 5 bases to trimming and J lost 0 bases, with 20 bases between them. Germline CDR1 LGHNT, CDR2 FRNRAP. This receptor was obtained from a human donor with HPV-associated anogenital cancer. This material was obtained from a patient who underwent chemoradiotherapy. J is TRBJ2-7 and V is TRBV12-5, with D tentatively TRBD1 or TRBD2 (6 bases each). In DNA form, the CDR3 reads TGTGCTAGTGGTCTGAGACTAGGGCAGGGGAGCTCCTACGAGCAGTACTTC. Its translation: CASGLRLGQGSSYEQYF.